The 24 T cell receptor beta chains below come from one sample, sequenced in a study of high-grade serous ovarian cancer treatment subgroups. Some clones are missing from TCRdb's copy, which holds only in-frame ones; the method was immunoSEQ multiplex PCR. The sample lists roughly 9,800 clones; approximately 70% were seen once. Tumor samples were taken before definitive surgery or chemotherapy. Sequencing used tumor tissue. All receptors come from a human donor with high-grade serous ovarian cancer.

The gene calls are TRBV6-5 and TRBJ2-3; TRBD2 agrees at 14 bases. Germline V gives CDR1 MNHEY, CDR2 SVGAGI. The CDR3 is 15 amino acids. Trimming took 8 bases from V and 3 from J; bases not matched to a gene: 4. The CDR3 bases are TGTGCCAGCGGAGGGACTAGCGGGAGAACAGATACGCAGTATTTT. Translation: CASGGTSGRTDTQYF.

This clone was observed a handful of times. CDR3 nucleotides: TGTGCCAGCAGCCAAGTGCTCACCGGGGAGCTGTTTTTT. Its protein is CASSQVLTGELFF. The chain uses TRBV14 and TRBJ2-2; no reliable D call. With 1 base removed from V and 4 bases from J, the gap between germline ends came to 4 bases. This CDR3 has 13 amino acids. CDR1 and CDR2 from the germline V gene are SGHDN and FVKESK. The complete variable domain, with remaining parts taken from reference TRBV14 and TRBJ2-2, reads EAGVTQFPSHSVIEKGQTVTLRCDPISGHDNLYWYRRVMGKEIKFLLHFVKESKQDESGMPNNRFLAERTGGTYSTLKVQPAELEDSGVYFCASSQVLTGELFFGEGSRLTVL.

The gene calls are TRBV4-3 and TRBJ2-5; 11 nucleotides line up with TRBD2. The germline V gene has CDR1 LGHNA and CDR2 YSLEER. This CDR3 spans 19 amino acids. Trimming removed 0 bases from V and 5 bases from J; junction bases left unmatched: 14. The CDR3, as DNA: TGCGCCAGCAGCCAAGAGTTAGCTAGCGGGAGGAGGGCTTGGGAGACCCAGTACTTC. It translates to CASSQELASGRRAWETQYF.

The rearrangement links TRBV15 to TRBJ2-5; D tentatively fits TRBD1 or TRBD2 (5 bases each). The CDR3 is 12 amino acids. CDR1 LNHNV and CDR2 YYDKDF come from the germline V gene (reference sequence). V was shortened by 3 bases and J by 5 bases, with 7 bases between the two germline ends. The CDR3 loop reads CATSRGEETQYF. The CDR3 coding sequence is TGTGCCACCAGCAGGGGGGAGGAGACCCAGTACTTC.

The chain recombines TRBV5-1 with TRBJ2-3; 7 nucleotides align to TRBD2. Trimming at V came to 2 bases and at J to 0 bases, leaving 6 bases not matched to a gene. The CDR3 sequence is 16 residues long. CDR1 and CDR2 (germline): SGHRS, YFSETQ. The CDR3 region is CASSLGGSGSTDTQYF. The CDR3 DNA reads TGCGCCAGCAGCTTAGGAGGTAGCGGGAGCACAGATACGCAGTATTTT.

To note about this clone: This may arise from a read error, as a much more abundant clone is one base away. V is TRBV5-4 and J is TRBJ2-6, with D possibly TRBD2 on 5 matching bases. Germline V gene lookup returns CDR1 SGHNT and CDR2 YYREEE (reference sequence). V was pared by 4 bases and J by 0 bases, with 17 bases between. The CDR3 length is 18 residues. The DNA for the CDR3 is TGTGCCAGCAGCCAAGAAGTCTCGAGGGCCTCTGGGGCCAACGTCCTGACTTTC. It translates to CASSQEVSRASGANVLTF.

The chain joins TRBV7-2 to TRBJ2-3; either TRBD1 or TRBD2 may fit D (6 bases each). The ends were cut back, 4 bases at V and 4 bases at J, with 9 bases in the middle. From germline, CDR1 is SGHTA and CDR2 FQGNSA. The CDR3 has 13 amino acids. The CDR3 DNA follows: TGTGCCAGCAGCTCGGGGGCCTCAGATACGCAGTATTTT. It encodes CASSSGASDTQYF.

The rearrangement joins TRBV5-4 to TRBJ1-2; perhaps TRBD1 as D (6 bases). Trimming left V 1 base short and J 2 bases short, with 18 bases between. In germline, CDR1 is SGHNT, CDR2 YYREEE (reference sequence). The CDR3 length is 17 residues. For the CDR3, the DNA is TGTGCCAGCAGCTTGACTGGGTCGGGGGCAGCAAACTATGGCTACACCTTC. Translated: CASSLTGSGAANYGYTF.

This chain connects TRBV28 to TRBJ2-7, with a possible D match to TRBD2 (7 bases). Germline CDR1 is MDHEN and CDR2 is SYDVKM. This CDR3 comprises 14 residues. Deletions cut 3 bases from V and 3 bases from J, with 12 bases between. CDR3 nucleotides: TGTGCCAGCAGTTTTGGCGGGGGCTACTACGAGCAGTACTTC. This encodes CASSFGGGYYEQYF.

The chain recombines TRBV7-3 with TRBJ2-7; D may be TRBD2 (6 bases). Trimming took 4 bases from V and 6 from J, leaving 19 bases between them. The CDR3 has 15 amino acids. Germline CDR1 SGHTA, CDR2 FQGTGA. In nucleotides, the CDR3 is TGTGCCAGCAGCTCGTGGGGGGAGAGAAGAGGCGAGCAGTACTTC. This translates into CASSSWGERRGEQYF. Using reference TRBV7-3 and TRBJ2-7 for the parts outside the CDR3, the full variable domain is GAGVSQTPSNKVTEKGKYVELRCDPISGHTALYWYRQSLGQGPEFLIYFQGTGAADDSGLPNDRFFAVRPEGSVSTLKIQRTERGDSAVYLCASSSWGERRGEQYFGPGTRLTVT.

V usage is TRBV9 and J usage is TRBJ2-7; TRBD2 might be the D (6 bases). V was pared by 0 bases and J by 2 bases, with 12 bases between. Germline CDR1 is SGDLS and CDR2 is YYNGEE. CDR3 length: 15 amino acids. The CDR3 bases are TGTGCCAGCAGCGTAGGGGATAGCGGTACCTACGAGCAGTACTTC. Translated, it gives CASSVGDSGTYEQYF.

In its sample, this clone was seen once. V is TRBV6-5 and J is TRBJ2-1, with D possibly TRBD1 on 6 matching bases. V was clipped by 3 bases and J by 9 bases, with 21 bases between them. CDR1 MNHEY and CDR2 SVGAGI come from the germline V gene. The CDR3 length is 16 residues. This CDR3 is CASSYYRASGLAEQFF. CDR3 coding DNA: TGTGCCAGCAGTTATTACAGGGCTTCGGGGCTAGCTGAGCAGTTCTTC.

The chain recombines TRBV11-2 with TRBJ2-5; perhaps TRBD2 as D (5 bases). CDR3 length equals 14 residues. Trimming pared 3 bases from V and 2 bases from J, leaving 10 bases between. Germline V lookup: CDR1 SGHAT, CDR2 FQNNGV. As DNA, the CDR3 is TGTGCCAGCAGCTTTGCTAGCCAACAAGAGACCCAGTACTTC. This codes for CASSFASQQETQYF.

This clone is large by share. The CDR3 nucleotides read TGCAGCGTTCTGACAGGGGGGACCCACGAGCAGTACTTC. Its protein product is CSVLTGGTHEQYF. The chain carries TRBV29-1 and TRBJ2-7, with 9 bases that match TRBD1. The CDR3 totals 13 residues. V dropped 5 bases and J dropped 5; count of bases not matched to a gene: 7. CDR1 and CDR2 (germline): SQVTM, ANQGSEA.

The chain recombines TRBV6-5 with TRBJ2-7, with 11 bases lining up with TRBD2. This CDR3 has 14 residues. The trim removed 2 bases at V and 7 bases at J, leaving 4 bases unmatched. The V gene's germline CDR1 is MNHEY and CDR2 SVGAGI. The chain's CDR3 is CASSYGASGREQYF. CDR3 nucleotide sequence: TGTGCCAGCAGTTACGGGGCTAGCGGGAGGGAGCAGTACTTC.

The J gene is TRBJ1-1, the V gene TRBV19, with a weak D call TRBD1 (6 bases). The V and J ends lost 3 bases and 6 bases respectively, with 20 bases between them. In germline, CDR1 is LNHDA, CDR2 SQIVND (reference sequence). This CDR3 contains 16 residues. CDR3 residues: CASSIRQGPRTPEAFF. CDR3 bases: TGTGCCAGTAGTATTCGGCAGGGGCCACGAACTCCTGAAGCTTTCTTT. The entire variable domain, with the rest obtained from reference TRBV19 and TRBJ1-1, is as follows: DGGITQSPKYLFRKEGQNVTLSCEQNLNHDAMYWYRQDPGQGLRLIYYSQIVNDFQKGDIAEGYSVSREKKESFPLTVTSAQKNPTAFYLCASSIRQGPRTPEAFFGQGTRLTVV.

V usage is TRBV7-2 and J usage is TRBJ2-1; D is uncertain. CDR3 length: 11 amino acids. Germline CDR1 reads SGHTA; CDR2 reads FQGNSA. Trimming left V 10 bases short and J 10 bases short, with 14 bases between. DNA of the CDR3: TGTGCCACCGTAGGGCCTGGGGAGCAGTTCTTC. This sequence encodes CATVGPGEQFF.

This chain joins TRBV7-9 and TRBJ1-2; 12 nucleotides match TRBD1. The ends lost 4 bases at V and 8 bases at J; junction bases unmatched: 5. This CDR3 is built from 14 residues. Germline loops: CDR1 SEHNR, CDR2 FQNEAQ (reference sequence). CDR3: CASSWGTGGGGYTF. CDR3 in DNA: TGTGCCAGCAGCTGGGGGACAGGGGGCGGCGGCTACACCTTC.

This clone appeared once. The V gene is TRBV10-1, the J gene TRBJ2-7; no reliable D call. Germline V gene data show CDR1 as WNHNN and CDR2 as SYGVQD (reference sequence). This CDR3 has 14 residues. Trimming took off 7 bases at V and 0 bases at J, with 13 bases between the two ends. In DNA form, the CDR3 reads TGCGCCAGCACGGGCGCAAGCTGCTCCTACGAGCAGTACTTC. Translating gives CASTGASCSYEQYF.

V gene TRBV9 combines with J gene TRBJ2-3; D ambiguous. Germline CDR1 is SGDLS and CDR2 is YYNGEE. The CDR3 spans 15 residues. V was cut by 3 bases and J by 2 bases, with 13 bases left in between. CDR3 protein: CASSERLSVTDTQYF. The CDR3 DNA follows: TGTGCCAGCAGCGAACGCCTGTCCGTCACAGATACGCAGTATTTT.

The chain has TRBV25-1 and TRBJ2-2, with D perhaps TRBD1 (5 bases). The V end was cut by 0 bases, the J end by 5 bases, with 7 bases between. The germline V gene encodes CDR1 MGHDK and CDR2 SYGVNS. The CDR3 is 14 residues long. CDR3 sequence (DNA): TGTGCCAGCAGTGAATACAGGGATACCGGGGAGCTGTTTTTT. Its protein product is CASSEYRDTGELFF.

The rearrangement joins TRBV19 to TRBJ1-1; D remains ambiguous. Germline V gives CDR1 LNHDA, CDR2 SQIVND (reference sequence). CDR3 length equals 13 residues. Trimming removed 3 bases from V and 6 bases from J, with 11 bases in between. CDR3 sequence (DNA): TGTGCCAGTAGTATTATAGGAGGCGCTGAAGCTTTCTTT. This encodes CASSIIGGAEAFF.

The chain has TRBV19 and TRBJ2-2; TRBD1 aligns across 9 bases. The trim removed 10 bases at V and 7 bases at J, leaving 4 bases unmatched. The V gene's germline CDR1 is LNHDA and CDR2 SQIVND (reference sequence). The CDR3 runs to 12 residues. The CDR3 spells CAIGQGNGELFF. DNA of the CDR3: TGTGCCATTGGACAGGGGAACGGGGAGCTGTTTTTT.

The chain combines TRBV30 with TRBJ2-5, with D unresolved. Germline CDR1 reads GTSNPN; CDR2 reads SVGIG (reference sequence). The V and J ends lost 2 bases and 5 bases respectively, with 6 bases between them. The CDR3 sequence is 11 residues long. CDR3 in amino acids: CAWSPEETQYF. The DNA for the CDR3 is TGTGCCTGGAGTCCCGAGGAGACCCAGTACTTC.